One sample yielded the 5 T cell receptor beta chains listed below, sequenced in a study of blood T cell repertoires in COVID-19. Sequencing was performed with immunoSEQ multiplex PCR; in TCRdb, only in-frame clones are kept and a portion is missing. The sample carries 130,000 to 150,000 clones, 85% to 90% recorded once. The sequenced sample consisted of PBMCs or T cells enriched from blood (not recorded which). Receptors were obtained from a man aged 60 to 69 who had recovered from COVID-19.

This clone was seen just once. The chain recombines TRBV5-5 with TRBJ1-5; TRBD1 agrees at 10 bases. The CDR3 runs to 13 residues. Germline V lookup: CDR1 SGHKS, CDR2 YYEKEE (reference sequence). The trim removed 6 bases at V and 7 bases at J, leaving 4 bases unmatched. CDR3 amino acids: CASTPTGGQPQHF. The DNA for the CDR3 is TGTGCCAGCACCCCGACAGGGGGCCAGCCCCAGCATTTT.

In DNA form, the CDR3 reads TGTGCCAGCAGCCAGGAGGGAGTGCCAGGGTTCTCCTATAATTCACCCCTCCACTTT. This gives the protein CASSQEGVPGFSYNSPLHF. The chain has TRBV11-2 and TRBJ1-6; tentative D call: TRBD1 (5 bases). The CDR3 is 19 residues long. V lost 5 bases to trimming and J lost 0 bases, with 20 bases between them. Germline lookup yields CDR1 SGHAT and CDR2 FQNNGV. The full variable domain, with the rest looked up from reference TRBV11-2 and TRBJ1-6, is EAGVAQSPRYKIIEKRQSVAFWCNPISGHATLYWYQQILGQGPKLLIQFQNNGVVDDSQLPKDRFSAERLKGVDSTLKIQPAKLEDSAVYLCASSQEGVPGFSYNSPLHFGNGTRLTVT.

V gene TRBV28 combines with J gene TRBJ2-5; 8 nucleotides agree with TRBD1. The germline CDR1 and CDR2 sequences are MDHEN and SYDVKM. This CDR3 is built from 13 residues. With V trimmed by 6 bases and J by 5 bases, 5 bases remained unmatched. CDR3 amino acids: CASRPGGRETQYF. CDR3 nucleotide sequence: TGTGCCAGCAGGCCAGGGGGCCGGGAGACCCAGTACTTC.

The chain carries TRBV5-4 and TRBJ2-7, with 7 bases matching TRBD1. CDR3 length: 14 amino acids. Per the germline V gene, CDR1 is SGHNT and CDR2 is YYREEE (reference sequence). Trimming removed 4 bases from V and 5 bases from J; junction bases left unmatched: 9. The CDR3, as DNA: TGTGCCAGCAGCCAGAGGAGACAGGGCGACGAGCAGTACTTC. It yields the protein CASSQRRQGDEQYF.

V gene TRBV5-1 combines with J gene TRBJ1-5; the D is unclear. V dropped 0 bases and J dropped 4 bases, with 5 bases sitting between them. This CDR3 is built from 13 residues. In germline, CDR1 is SGHRS, CDR2 YFSETQ. CDR3 region: CASSLERNQPQHF. The CDR3 DNA sequence: TGCGCCAGCAGCTTGGAGAGGAATCAGCCCCAGCATTTT.